Sequencing of this T cell receptor beta chain was carried out in a study of blood T cell repertoires in COVID-19. Turning to the study itself: The United States, Italy and Spain provided the acute and convalescent COVID-19 samples. The cDNA or gDNA used as material had been derived from T cells, B-cell-depleted T cells, or PBMCs.

This CDR3 is built from 17 residues. V lost 5 bases, J lost 0 bases, and 17 bases lay in between. The germline V gene encodes CDR1 SGHTA and CDR2 FQGNSA. TCRdb keeps only in-frame clones here, not all; method: immunoSEQ multiplex PCR. This sample has approximately 220,000 clones, with 70% to 90% found just once. This clone appeared a single time. This TCR came from a woman aged 40 to 50 with acute COVID-19. V gene TRBV7-2 combines with J gene TRBJ1-3, with D possibly being TRBD1 (6 bases). Sequenced material: PBMCs or T cells enriched from blood (not recorded which). In DNA, the CDR3 is TGTGCCAGCAGCAAGCCCCTGACAGGAAACTCTGGAAACACCATATATTTT. Translating it yields CASSKPLTGNSGNTIYF.